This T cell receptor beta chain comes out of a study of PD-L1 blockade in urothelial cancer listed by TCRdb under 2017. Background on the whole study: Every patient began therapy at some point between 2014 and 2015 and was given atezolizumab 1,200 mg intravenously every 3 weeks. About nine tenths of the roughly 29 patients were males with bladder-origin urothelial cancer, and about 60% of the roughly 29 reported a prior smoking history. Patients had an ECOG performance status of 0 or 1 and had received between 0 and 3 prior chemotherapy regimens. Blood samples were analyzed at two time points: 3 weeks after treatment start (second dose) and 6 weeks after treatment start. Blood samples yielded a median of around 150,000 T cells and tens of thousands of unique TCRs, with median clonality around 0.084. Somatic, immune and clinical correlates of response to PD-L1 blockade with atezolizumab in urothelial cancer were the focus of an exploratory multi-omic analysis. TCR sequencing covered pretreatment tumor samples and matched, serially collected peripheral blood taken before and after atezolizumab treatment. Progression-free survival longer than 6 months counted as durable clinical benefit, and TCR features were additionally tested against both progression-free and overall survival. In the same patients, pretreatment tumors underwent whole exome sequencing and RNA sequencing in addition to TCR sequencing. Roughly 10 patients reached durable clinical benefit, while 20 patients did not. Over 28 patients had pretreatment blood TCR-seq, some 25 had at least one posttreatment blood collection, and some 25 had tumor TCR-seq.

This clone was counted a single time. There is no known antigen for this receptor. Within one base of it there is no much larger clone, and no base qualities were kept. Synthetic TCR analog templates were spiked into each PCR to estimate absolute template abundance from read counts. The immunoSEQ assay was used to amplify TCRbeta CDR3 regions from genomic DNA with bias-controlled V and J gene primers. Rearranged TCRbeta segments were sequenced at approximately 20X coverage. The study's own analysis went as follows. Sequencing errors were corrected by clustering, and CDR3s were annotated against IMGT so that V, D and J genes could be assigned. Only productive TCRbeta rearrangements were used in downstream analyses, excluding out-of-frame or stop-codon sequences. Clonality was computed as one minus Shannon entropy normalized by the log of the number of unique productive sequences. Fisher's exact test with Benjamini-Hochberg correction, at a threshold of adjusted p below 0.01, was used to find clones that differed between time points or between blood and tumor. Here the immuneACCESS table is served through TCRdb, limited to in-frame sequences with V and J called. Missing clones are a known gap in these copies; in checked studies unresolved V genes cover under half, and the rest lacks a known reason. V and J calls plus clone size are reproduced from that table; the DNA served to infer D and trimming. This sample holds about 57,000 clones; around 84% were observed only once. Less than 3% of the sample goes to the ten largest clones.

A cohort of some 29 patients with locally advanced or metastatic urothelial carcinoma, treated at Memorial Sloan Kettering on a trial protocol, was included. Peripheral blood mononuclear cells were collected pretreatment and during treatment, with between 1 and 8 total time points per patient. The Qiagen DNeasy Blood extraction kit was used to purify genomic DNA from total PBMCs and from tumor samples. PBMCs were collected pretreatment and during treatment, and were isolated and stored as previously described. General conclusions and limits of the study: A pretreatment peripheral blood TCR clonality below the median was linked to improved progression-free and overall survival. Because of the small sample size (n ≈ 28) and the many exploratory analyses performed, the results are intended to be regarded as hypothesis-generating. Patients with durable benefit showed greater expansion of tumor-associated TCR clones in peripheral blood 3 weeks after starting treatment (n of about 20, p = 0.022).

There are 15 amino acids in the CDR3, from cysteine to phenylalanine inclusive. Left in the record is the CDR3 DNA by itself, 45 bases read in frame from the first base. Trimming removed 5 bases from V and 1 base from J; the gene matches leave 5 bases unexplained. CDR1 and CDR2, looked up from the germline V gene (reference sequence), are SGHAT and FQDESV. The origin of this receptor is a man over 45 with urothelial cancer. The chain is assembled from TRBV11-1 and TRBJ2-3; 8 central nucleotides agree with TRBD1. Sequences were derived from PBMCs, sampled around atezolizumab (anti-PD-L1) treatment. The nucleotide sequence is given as TGTGCCAGCAGCCGAGACAGGGGTGGCACAGATACGCAGTATTTT. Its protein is CASSRDRGGTDTQYF.